The 25 T cell receptor beta chains below all came from one sample that was sequenced in a study of cytomegalovirus exposure and HLA in healthy donors. Repertoires were generated with immunoSEQ multiplex PCR, while TCRdb's copy carries only in-frame clones and drops some. Here the sample spans 100,000 to 150,000 clones, 80% to 90% being singletons. Material: PBMCs. The receptors come from a woman younger than 30 in good health and CMV-seronegative.

In DNA form, the CDR3 reads TGTGCCAGCAGTACATGGGGGGAATACGAGCAGTACGTC. Translation gives CASSTWGEYEQYV. V and J are TRBV2 and TRBJ2-7, with D perhaps matching TRBD2 (6 bases). Germline V lookup: CDR1 SNHLY, CDR2 FYNNEI. The CDR3 length is 13 residues. The V end lost 5 bases, the J end lost 4 bases, and 12 bases lay between the germline ends.

The chain carries TRBV5-1 and TRBJ2-7; tentatively, D is TRBD1 (5 bases). There are 12 residues in the CDR3. Germline CDR1 is SGHRS and CDR2 is YFSETQ. V dropped 4 bases and J dropped 5 bases, with 10 bases sitting between them. The chain's CDR3 is CASSRTSDEQYF. The DNA for the CDR3 is TGCGCCAGCAGCCGGACAAGCGACGAGCAGTACTTC.

A few counts support this clone. The J gene is TRBJ2-3, the V gene TRBV2; tentative D call: TRBD1 (6 bases). The CDR3 is 13 amino acids. V lost 2 bases and J lost 7, with 10 bases in between. CDR1 SNHLY and CDR2 FYNNEI come from the germline V gene. In DNA, the CDR3 is TGTGCCAGCAGTGAACTGGGGGCAAATACGCAGTATTTT. The encoded protein is CASSELGANTQYF.

The chain combines TRBV5-1 with TRBJ2-1; 11 nucleotides agree with TRBD1. Germline V gene sequence: CDR1 SGHRS, CDR2 YFSETQ. The V segment lost 7 bases and the J segment 8 bases; nucleotides outside the gene matches: 8. CDR3 length: 14 residues. CDR3 nucleotides: TGCGCCAGCGCGGGACAGGGGGATTCGGATGAGCAGTTCTTC. This codes for CASAGQGDSDEQFF.

The J gene is TRBJ2-7, the V gene TRBV2, with unresolved D. The ends were cut back, 5 bases at V and 0 bases at J, with 11 bases in the middle. CDR3 length equals 14 residues. The germline gives CDR1 SNHLY, CDR2 FYNNEI. This CDR3 is CASSSGVSSYEQYV. As DNA, the CDR3 is TGTGCCAGCAGTTCGGGTGTAAGCTCCTACGAGCAGTACGTC.

The chain employs TRBV7-9 and TRBJ1-1; D is undetermined. This CDR3 has 15 residues. From germline, CDR1 is SEHNR and CDR2 FQNEAQ (reference sequence). V lost 1 base and J 3 bases, leaving 12 bases between the germline ends. CDR3 coding DNA: TGTGCCAGCAGCTTAGGTATGTCACTGGACACTGAAGCTTTCTTT. Translation: CASSLGMSLDTEAFF.

V usage is TRBV27 and J usage is TRBJ2-3, with 7 bases aligning to TRBD2. Trimming cost V 2 bases and J 2 bases; bases outside gene matches: 7. The CDR3 spans 16 residues. Germline CDR1 MNHEY, CDR2 SMNVEV (reference sequence). The CDR3 DNA reads as TGTGCCAGCAGTTTAATGAGCGGGAAGATCACAGATACGCAGTATTTT. Its translation is CASSLMSGKITDTQYF.

The J gene is TRBJ2-7, the V gene TRBV7-9; 9 positions agree with TRBD1. CDR1 SEHNR and CDR2 FQNEAQ come from the germline V gene (reference sequence). Trimming removed 5 bases from V and 2 bases from J; junction bases left unmatched: 13. The CDR3 contains 17 residues. In DNA form, the CDR3 reads TGTGCCAGCAGCCGGGGGTCAGGACAGGGGCCTGCCTACGAGCAGTACTTC. Its protein is CASSRGSGQGPAYEQYF.

This rearrangement joins TRBV30 to TRBJ1-2, with 8 bases matching TRBD1. Looked up from germline, CDR1 is GTSNPN and CDR2 is SVGIG (reference sequence). V shed 1 base and J 0 bases; nucleotides not matched to a gene: 10. The CDR3 consists of 17 residues. The CDR3: CAWSGAGRGLPNYGYTF. The CDR3 DNA reads as TGTGCCTGGAGTGGGGCCGGCAGGGGGCTACCTAACTATGGCTACACCTTC.

The V and J genes are TRBV7-9 and TRBJ2-1, with 9 bases matching TRBD1. The ends lost 1 base at V and 5 bases at J; junction bases unmatched: 6. Germline V gene sequence: CDR1 SEHNR, CDR2 FQNEAQ (reference sequence). There are 16 residues in the CDR3. The CDR3 sequence is CASSLVGTGRDNEQFF. For the CDR3, the DNA is TGTGCCAGCAGCTTAGTAGGGACAGGGAGGGACAATGAGCAGTTCTTC.

The chain recombines TRBV5-1 with TRBJ2-3; D remains unclear. This CDR3 comprises 15 residues. From germline, CDR1 is SGHRS and CDR2 YFSETQ. V lost 0 bases and J lost 2, with 10 bases in between. The CDR3 nucleotides are TGCGCCAGCAGCTTGGGACTGGATTCCACAGATACGCAGTATTTT. Translating it yields CASSLGLDSTDTQYF.

The chain uses TRBV5-1 and TRBJ2-5, with TRBD2 matching over 12 bases. The trim removed 4 bases at V and 4 bases at J, leaving 5 bases unmatched. Germline V CDR1 and CDR2: SGHRS, YFSETQ. The CDR3 spans 15 residues. The CDR3 region has the DNA TGCGCCAGCAGCCCGACTAGCGGGAGCGGAGAGACCCAGTACTTC. It encodes CASSPTSGSGETQYF.

The rearrangement links TRBV30 to TRBJ2-2; D is ambiguous. V was cut by 7 bases and J by 1 base, with 13 bases left in between. Germline CDR1 is GTSNPN and CDR2 is SVGIG (reference sequence). This CDR3 has 14 amino acids. The CDR3 is CASRRSGNTGELFF. CDR3 DNA sequence: TGTGCCTCTCGAAGGTCGGGGAACACCGGGGAGCTGTTTTTT.

J is TRBJ2-7 and V is TRBV7-9; D remains unclear. This CDR3 is built from 11 residues. CDR1 and CDR2 from the germline V gene are SEHNR and FQNEAQ (reference sequence). V shed 4 bases and J shed 4 bases, with 5 bases lying between them. The CDR3 region is CASSSTYEQYF. The DNA for the CDR3 is TGTGCCAGCAGCTCGACATACGAGCAGTACTTC.

The chain joins TRBV30 to TRBJ1-5; 9 bases line up with TRBD1. The germline V gene has CDR1 GTSNPN and CDR2 SVGIG (reference sequence). Germline trimming cut 0 bases from V and 1 base from J; bases unmatched to any gene: 10. This CDR3 spans 18 amino acids. CDR3 DNA sequence: TGTGCCTGGAGTGTGAGCCTGATGGGGACAGGGAGCAATCAGCCCCAGCATTTT. It encodes CAWSVSLMGTGSNQPQHF. Full variable domain (outside the CDR3, taken from reference TRBV30 and TRBJ1-5): SQTIHQWPATLVQPVGSPLSLECTVEGTSNPNLYWYRQAAGRGLQLLFYSVGIGQISSEVPQNLSASRPQDRQFILSSKKLLLSDSGFYLCAWSVSLMGTGSNQPQHFGDGTRLSIL.

This chain connects TRBV7-2 to TRBJ2-5; D is perhaps TRBD2 (5 bases). Germline assignment: CDR1 SGHTA and CDR2 FQGNSA. The CDR3 has 14 amino acids. V lost 4 bases to trimming and J lost 4 bases, with 13 bases between them. In DNA form, the CDR3 reads TGTGCCAGCAGCTCGGGGTTAAGGGTAGAGACCCAGTACTTC. Encoded protein: CASSSGLRVETQYF. The whole variable domain, remainder taken from reference TRBV7-2 and TRBJ2-5, is GAGVSQSPSNKVTEKGKDVELRCDPISGHTALYWYRQSLGQGLEFLIYFQGNSAPDKSGLPSDRFSAERTGGSVSTLTIQRTQQEDSAVYLCASSSGLRVETQYFGPGTRLLVL.

This chain joins TRBV19 and TRBJ1-5; 8 bases agree with TRBD1. The germline gives CDR1 LNHDA, CDR2 SQIVND (reference sequence). The CDR3 runs 13 residues. V lost 11 bases to trimming and J lost 5 bases; unmatched junction nucleotides: 8. CDR3 nucleotide sequence: TGTGCCTCTACCAACAGGGGGGATCAGCCCCAGCATTTT. Protein: CASTNRGDQPQHF.

This clone was seen a single time. The chain combines TRBV4-2 with TRBJ2-3; D is perhaps TRBD2 (5 bases). The CDR3 is 14 amino acids. The V end lost 2 bases, the J end lost 7 bases, and 13 bases lay between the germline ends. CDR1 is LGHNA, CDR2 YNFKEQ, per germline. CDR3 residues: CASSQPLEENTQYF. The CDR3 region has the DNA TGTGCCAGCAGCCAACCGTTGGAGGAGAATACGCAGTATTTT.

J is TRBJ1-4 and V is TRBV25-1; 12 bases map to TRBD1. Germline CDR1 reads MGHDK; CDR2 reads SYGVNS. This CDR3 spans 15 amino acids. V lost 4 bases and J lost 10; bases outside the gene matches: 7. The CDR3 nucleotides are TGTGCCAGCAGTGGTGCCGGGACAGGGGGCGGAAAACTGTTTTTT. It yields the protein CASSGAGTGGGKLFF.

V is TRBV5-5 and J is TRBJ1-5; 7 bases map to TRBD1. The CDR3 sequence is 16 residues long. The germline V gene encodes CDR1 SGHKS and CDR2 YYEKEE (reference sequence). The ends lost 1 base at V and 3 bases at J; junction bases unmatched: 7. For the CDR3, the DNA is TGTGCCAGCAGCTTGTCTCCCGACAGGGTCAATCAGCCCCAGCATTTT. Translation: CASSLSPDRVNQPQHF. The whole variable domain, filled in from reference TRBV5-5 and TRBJ1-5, reads DAGVTQSPTHLIKTRGQQVTLRCSPISGHKSVSWYQQVLGQGPQFIFQYYEKEERGRGNFPDRFSARQFPNYSSELNVNALLLGDSALYLCASSLSPDRVNQPQHFGDGTRLSIL.

CDR3 region: CAWRGGGYEQYF. CDR3 nucleotides: TGTGCCTGGAGAGGGGGGGGTTACGAGCAGTACTTC. The chain employs TRBV30 and TRBJ2-7; D possibly corresponds to TRBD2 (7 bases). Germline assignment: CDR1 GTSNPN and CDR2 SVGIG (reference sequence). V was pared by 3 bases and J by 4 bases, with 10 bases between. The CDR3 totals 12 residues.

This clone was found a few times. The V and J genes are TRBV6-6 and TRBJ2-7; 11 bases fit TRBD1. Germline CDR1 and CDR2: MNHNY and SVGAGI (reference sequence). The CDR3 consists of 15 residues. V trimming: 3 bases; J trimming: 3 bases; junction bases outside the gene matches: 4. The CDR3 here is CASSYSGTGGYEQYF. DNA of the CDR3: TGTGCCAGCAGTTATTCCGGGACAGGGGGCTACGAGCAGTACTTC.

The V gene is TRBV14, the J gene TRBJ2-3, with D perhaps TRBD1 (5 bases). In germline, CDR1 is SGHDN, CDR2 FVKESK. This CDR3 has 15 residues. V was shortened by 0 bases and J by 5 bases, with 12 bases between the two germline ends. This CDR3 is CASSQDRVQGDTQYF. In DNA form, the CDR3 reads TGTGCCAGCAGCCAAGATCGCGTCCAGGGAGATACGCAGTATTTT.

This sequence joins TRBV9 and TRBJ2-1, with 7 bases matching TRBD2. The germline V gene encodes CDR1 SGDLS and CDR2 YYNGEE. The junction had 10 bases not matched to a gene; V was cut back by 7 bases and J by 9 bases. The CDR3 extends over 13 amino acids. The CDR3 loop is CASGRLALGEQFF. For the CDR3, the DNA is TGTGCCAGCGGCAGACTAGCTTTAGGTGAGCAGTTCTTC.

The chain joins TRBV11-2 to TRBJ2-1, with a possible D match to TRBD1 (6 bases). In germline, CDR1 is SGHAT, CDR2 FQNNGV. The CDR3 runs to 14 residues. V dropped 4 bases and J dropped 10 bases, with 17 bases sitting between them. In DNA, the CDR3 is TGTGCCAGCAGCTCCACTCACAGGGTTAGGGAGCAGTTCTTC. It translates to CASSSTHRVREQFF.